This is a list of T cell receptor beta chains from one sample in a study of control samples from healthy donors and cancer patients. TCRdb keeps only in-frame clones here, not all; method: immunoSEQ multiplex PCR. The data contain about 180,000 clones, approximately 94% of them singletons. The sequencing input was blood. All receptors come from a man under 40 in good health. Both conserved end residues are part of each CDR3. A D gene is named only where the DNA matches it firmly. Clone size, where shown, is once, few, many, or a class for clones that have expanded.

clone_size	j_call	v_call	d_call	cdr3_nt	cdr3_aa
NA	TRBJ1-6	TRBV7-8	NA	TGTGCCAGCAGCTTATGGGCAGCTCTATATTCACCCCTCCACTTT	CASSLWAALYSPLHF
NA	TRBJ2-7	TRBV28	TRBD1	TGTGCCAGCAACAGGGGCGGATCCTACGAGCAGTACTTC	CASNRGGSYEQYF
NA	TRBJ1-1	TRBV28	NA	TGTGCCAGCAGAGAGGGGACCACTGAAGCTTTCTTT	CASREGTTEAFF
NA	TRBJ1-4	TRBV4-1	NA	TGCGCCAGCAGCCAACTTCCCGGGAGGGTTGGAGAAAAACTGTTTTTT	CASSQLPGRVGEKLFF
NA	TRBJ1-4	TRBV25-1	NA	TGTGCCAGCAGTGAACAGGGGAGGGAAGGCGAAAAACTGTTTTTT	CASSEQGREGEKLFF
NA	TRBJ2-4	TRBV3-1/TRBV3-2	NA	TGTGCCAGCAGCCAAGGGGACGCGAAAGGGGACTTC	CASSQGDAKGDF
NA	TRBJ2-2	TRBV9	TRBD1	TGTGCCAGCAGCGCTAGACAGGGGGCGCCCACCGGGGAGCTGTTTTTT	CASSARQGAPTGELFF
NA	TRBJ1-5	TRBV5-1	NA	TGCGCCAGGCCCTCAGCCAATCAGCCCCAGCATTTT	CARPSANQPQHF
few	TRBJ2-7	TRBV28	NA	TGTGCCAGCAGTCTCGGCTTTGGACGGGAGATCGACGAGCAGTACTTC	CASSLGFGREIDEQYF
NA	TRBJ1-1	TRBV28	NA	TGTGCCAGCAGTTTGGACACTGAAGCTTTCTTT	CASSLDTEAFF
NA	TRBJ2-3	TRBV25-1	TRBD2	TGTGCCCGCCGTGGGGGGGCTAGCGGGGGCACAGATACGCAGTATTTT	CARRGGASGGTDTQYF
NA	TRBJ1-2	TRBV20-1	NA	TGCAGTGCGGCGGGGGTCAATGGCTACACCTTC	CSAAGVNGYTF
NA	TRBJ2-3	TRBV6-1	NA	TGTGCCAGCAGTGAAGCGCCGTCATATACGCAGTATTTT	CASSEAPSYTQYF
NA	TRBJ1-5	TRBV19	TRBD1	TGTGCCAGTAGCCCCCAGGGGGCATATCAGCCCCAGCATTTT	CASSPQGAYQPQHF
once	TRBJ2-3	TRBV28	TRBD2	TGTGCCAGCATAGGGCTAGCGGGAGCAGATACGCAGTATTTT	CASIGLAGADTQYF
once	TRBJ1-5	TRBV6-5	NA	TGTGCCAGCAGCCGCGGACCGAACAATCAGCCCCAGCATTTT	CASSRGPNNQPQHF
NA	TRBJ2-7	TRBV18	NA	TGTGCCAGCTCACCATCAGGGGGAGGCTACGAGCAGTACTTC	CASSPSGGGYEQYF
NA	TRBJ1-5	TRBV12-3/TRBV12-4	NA	TGTGCCAGCACAGCCCGCAATCAGCCCCAGCATTTT	CASTARNQPQHF
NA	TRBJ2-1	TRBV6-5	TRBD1	TGTGCCAGCGGGGGACAGGGGGTAGTTAATGAGCAGTTCTTC	CASGGQGVVNEQFF
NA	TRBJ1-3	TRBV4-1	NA	TGCGCCAGCAGAAAAGAGAGAGGGACCCTTGGAAACACCATATATTTT	CASRKERGTLGNTIYF
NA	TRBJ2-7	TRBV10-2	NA	TGCGCCAGCAGTGACCGGGGGCGATACGAGCAGTACTTC	CASSDRGRYEQYF
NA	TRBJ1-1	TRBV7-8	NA	TGTGCCAGCAGCTTAGCACAGTCCTTAACTGAAGCTTTCTTT	CASSLAQSLTEAFF